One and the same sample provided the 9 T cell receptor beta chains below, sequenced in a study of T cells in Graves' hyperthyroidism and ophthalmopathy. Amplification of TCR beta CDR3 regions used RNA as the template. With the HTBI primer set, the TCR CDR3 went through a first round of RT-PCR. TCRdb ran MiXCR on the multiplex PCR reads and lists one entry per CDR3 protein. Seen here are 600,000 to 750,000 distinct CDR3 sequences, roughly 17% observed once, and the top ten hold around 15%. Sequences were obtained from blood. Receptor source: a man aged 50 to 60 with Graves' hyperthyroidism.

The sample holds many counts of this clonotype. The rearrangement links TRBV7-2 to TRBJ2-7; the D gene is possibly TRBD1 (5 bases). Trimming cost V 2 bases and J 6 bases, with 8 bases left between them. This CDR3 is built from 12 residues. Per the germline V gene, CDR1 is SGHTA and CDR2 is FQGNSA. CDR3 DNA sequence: TGTGCCAGCAGCTTACAGGGAACCGAGCAGTACTTC. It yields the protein CASSLQGTEQYF.

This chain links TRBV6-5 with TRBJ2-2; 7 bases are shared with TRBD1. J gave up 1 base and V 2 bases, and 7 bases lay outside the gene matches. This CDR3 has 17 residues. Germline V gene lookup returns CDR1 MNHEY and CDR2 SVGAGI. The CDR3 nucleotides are TGTGCCAGCAGTTACGGGGACAGCACCGGGAACACCGGGGAGCTGTTTTTT. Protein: CASSYGDSTGNTGELFF.

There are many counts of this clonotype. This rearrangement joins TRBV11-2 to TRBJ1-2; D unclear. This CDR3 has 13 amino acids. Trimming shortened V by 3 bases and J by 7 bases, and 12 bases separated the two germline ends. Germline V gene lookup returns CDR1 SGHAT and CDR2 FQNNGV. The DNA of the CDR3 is TGTGCCAGCAGCTTGCCATTCAATCCTGGCTACACCTTC. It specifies CASSLPFNPGYTF.

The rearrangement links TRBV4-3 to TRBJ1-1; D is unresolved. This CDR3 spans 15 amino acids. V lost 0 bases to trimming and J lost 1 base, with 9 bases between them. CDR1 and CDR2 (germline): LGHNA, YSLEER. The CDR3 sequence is CASSQEKGRNTEAFF. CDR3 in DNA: TGCGCCAGCAGCCAAGAAAAAGGAAGGAACACTGAAGCTTTCTTT.

The CDR3 protein is CASSVRLAGARDTQYF. Here the CDR3 DNA reads TGTGCCAGCAGCGTAAGACTAGCGGGAGCCCGAGATACGCAGTATTTT. The rearrangement links TRBV7-9 to TRBJ2-3; the match to TRBD2 covers 12 bases. Germline CDR1 is SEHNR and CDR2 is FQNEAQ (reference sequence). The CDR3 consists of 16 residues. V dropped 5 bases and J dropped 5; count of bases not matched to a gene: 8. The full variable domain, in which reference TRBV7-9 and TRBJ2-3 provide the parts outside the CDR3, is DTGVSQNPRHKITKRGQNVTFRCDPISEHNRLYWYRQTLGQGPEFLTYFQNEAQLEKSRLLSDRFSAERPKGSFSTLEIQRTEQGDSAMYLCASSVRLAGARDTQYFGPGTRLTVL.

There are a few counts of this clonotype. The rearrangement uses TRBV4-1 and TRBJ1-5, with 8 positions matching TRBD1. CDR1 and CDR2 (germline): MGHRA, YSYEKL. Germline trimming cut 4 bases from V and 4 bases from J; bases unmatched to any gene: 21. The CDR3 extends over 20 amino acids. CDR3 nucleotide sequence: TGCGCCAGCAGCCGATCCCTGACAGGGGCAAGGACCCCACCAAATCAGCCCCAGCATTTT. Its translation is CASSRSLTGARTPPNQPQHF.

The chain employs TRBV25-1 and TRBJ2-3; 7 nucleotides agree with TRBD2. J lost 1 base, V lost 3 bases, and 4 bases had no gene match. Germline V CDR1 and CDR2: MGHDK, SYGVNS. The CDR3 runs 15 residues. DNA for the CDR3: TGTGCCAGCAGTGATGCGGGAGTAGGCACAGATACGCAGTATTTT. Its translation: CASSDAGVGTDTQYF.

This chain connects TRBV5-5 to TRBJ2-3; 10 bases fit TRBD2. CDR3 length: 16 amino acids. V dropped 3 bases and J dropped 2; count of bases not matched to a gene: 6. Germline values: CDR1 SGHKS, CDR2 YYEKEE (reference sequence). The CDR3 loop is CASSSWTSGYTDTQYF. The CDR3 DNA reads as TGTGCCAGCAGCTCGTGGACTAGCGGATACACAGATACGCAGTATTTT.

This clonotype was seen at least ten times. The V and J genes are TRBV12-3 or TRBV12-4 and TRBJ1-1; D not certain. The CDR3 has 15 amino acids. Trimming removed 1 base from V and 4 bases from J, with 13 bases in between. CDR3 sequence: CASSLESGRVTEAFF. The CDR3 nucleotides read TGTGCCAGCAGTTTAGAGTCGGGAAGGGTCACTGAAGCTTTCTTT.